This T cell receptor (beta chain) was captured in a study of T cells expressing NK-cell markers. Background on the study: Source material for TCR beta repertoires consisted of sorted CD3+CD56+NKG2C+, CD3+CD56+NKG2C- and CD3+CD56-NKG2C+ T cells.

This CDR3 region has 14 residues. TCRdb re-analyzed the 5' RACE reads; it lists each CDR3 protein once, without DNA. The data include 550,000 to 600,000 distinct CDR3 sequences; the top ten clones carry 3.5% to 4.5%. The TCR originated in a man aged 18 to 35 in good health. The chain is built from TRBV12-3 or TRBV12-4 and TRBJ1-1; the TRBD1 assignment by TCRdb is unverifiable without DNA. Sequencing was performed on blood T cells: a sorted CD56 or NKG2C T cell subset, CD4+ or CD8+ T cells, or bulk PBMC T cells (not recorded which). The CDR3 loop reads CASSSGAVSAEAFF.